This TCR beta chain was observed in a study of T cells after yellow fever vaccination. TCRdb independently ran MiXCR on the 5' RACE reads; one entry per CDR3 protein. The sample yields roughly 170,000 distinct CDR3 sequences, approximately 6.2% seen once. Germline trimming cut 6 bases from V and 2 bases from J; bases unmatched to any gene: 4. Germline CDR1 and CDR2: SGHNT and YYREEE (reference sequence). This CDR3 has 13 residues. A few counts support this clonotype. V gene TRBV5-4 combines with J gene TRBJ1-2, with 7 bases lining up with TRBD1. The sample consisted of CD4+ T cells sorted from PBMCs, taken on the day of the first yellow fever vaccination. The clonotype was recovered from a man between 18 and 35 years old who received the YFV17D yellow fever vaccine. For the CDR3, the DNA is TGTGCCAGCACCATGGGACAGAACTATGGCTACACCTTC. This codes for CASTMGQNYGYTF.